Listed below are T cell receptor beta chains from one sample, sequenced in a study of Ad26.COV2.S vaccination and SARS-CoV-2 variants. Assay used: immunoSEQ multiplex PCR; TCRdb lists only in-frame clones, some missing. The sample has about 480,000 clones; around 90% are singletons. The sequencing here drew on peripheral blood, taken in a trial of Ad26.COV2.S vaccine versus placebo. These receptors came from a person aged 18 to 65 who received the Ad26.COV2.S COVID-19 vaccine or a placebo. The conserved cysteine and the conserved F or W are not part of the CDR3 here. The size field is filled for only some rows; it gives once, few, many or a size class.

J,size,V,length,CDR3
TRBJ1-4,.,TRBV27,13,ASSLYPGLGEKLF
TRBJ2-1,.,TRBV5-4,13,ASSPLAGSDNEQF
TRBJ2-6,.,TRBV7-3,15,ASSLWGLGAGANVLT
TRBJ2-7,.,TRBV7-9,13,ASSTLPGGTDEQY
TRBJ1-1,once,TRBV7-8,10,ASSLFRAGAF
TRBJ2-5,.,TRBV11-2,12,ASSFGAARETQY
TRBJ1-2,.,TRBV5-4,12,ASSPEPANYGYT
TRBJ1-5,.,TRBV7-9,13,ASSPLDREGQPQH
TRBJ2-7,.,TRBV28,12,ASSLIDYSAEQY
TRBJ1-5,.,TRBV30,11,AGSQGGAQPQH
TRBJ2-7,.,TRBV18,13,ASSPWTSGGEEQY
TRBJ2-7,.,TRBV7-2,12,ASSLSGREPEQY